This T cell receptor (beta chain) stems from a study of T cell responses to AZD1222 COVID-19 vaccine. Study-wide findings and caveats: The number of AZD1222 recipients seropositive at baseline was only 6 or 7. Variant regions that are unmutated are reportedly the target of nearly half of spike-specific TCRs.

Germline V lookup: CDR1 LNHNV, CDR2 YYDKDF (reference sequence). J lost 6 bases, V lost 5 bases, and 9 bases had no gene match. The CDR3 spans 14 residues. TCRdb's copy holds only in-frame clones and misses some; the assay was immunoSEQ multiplex PCR. Of some 170,000 clones in the sample, approximately 94% are singletons; the top ten hold roughly 5.5%. In regard to this clone: Its target is unknown.

The chain carries TRBV15 and TRBJ2-7; 8 bases are shared with TRBD1. The specimen comprised peripheral blood, sampled 28 days after the second AZD1222 dose. The source of this sequence is an adult who received the AZD1222 COVID-19 vaccine. DNA of the CDR3: TGTGCCACCAGCCGGACGGACAGGGAAGGCGAGCAGTACTTC. Translation: CATSRTDREGEQYF.